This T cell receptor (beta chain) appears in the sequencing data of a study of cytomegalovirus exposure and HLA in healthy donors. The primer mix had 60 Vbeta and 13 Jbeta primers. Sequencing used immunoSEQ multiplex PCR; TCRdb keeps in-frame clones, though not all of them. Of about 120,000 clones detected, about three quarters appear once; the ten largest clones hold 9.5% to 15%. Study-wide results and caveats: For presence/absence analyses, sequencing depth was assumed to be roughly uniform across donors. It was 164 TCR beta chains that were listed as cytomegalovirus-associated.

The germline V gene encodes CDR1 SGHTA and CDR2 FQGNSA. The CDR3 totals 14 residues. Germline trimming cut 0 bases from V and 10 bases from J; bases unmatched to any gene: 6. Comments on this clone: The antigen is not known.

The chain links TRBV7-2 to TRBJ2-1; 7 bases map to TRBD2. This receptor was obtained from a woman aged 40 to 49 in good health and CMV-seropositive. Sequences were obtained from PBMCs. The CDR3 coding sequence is TGTGCCAGCAGCTTAGCAGCGGGGCGGCTAGAGCAGTTCTTC. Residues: CASSLAAGRLEQFF.